This TCR beta chain derives from a study of blood T cell repertoires in COVID-19. Germline CDR1 reads MNHEY; CDR2 reads SVGAGI. The J segment lost 6 bases and the V segment lost 5 bases, leaving 4 bases of the junction unmatched. This CDR3 spans 14 amino acids. Sequencing was performed with immunoSEQ multiplex PCR; in TCRdb, only in-frame clones are kept and a portion is missing. The sample contains approximately 130,000 clones, about four fifths of which appear only once. Sequencing used peripheral blood. This receptor was identified in a man aged 40-50 years with active or convalescent COVID-19. This chain uses TRBV6-5 with TRBJ2-2, with 9 bases identical to TRBD1. The chain's CDR3 is CASSQGQGAGELFF. CDR3 DNA: TGTGCCAGCAGTCAGGGACAGGGTGCCGGGGAGCTGTTTTTT.